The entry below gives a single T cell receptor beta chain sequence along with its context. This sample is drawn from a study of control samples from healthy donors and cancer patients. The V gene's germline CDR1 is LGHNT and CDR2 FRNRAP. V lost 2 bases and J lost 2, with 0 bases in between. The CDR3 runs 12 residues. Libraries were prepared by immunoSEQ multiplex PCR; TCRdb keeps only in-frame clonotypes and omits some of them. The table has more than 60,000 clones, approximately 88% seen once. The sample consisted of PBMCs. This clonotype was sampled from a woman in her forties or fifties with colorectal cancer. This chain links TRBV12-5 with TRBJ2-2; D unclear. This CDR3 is CASGLNTGELFF. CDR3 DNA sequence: TGTGCTAGTGGTTTGAACACCGGGGAGCTGTTTTTT. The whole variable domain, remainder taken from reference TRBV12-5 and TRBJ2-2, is DARVTQTPRHKVTEMGQEVTMRCQPILGHNTVFWYRQTMMQGLELLAYFRNRAPLDDSGMPKDRFSAEMPDATLATLKIQPSEPRDSAVYFCASGLNTGELFFGEGSRLTVL.